The rows below give T cell receptor beta chains drawn from one sample of a study of cytomegalovirus exposure and HLA in healthy donors. Assay used: immunoSEQ multiplex PCR; TCRdb lists only in-frame clones, some missing. This table holds about 160,000 clones, around four fifths found once. The sequenced sample was PBMCs. Every receptor here comes from a man younger than 40 in good health and CMV-seropositive. Both conserved end residues are part of each CDR3.

V	J	CDR3
TRBV6-1	TRBJ1-1	CASSESPAGNTEAFF
TRBV4-3	TRBJ2-7	CASSQDVGGGQYF
TRBV5-1	TRBJ1-4	CASSLGRGHEKLFF
TRBV10-2	TRBJ2-3	CASWDRVSDTQYF
TRBV10-3	TRBJ1-1	CAIRGTGGRMNTEAFF
TRBV7-2	TRBJ1-4	CASSLGTGLNEKLFF
TRBV25-1	TRBJ2-3	CASSGLVTDTQYF
TRBV6-1	TRBJ2-3	CASSRRTGTQYF
TRBV6-5	TRBJ1-6	CASSYPRGGENSPLHF
TRBV25-1	TRBJ1-1	CASSRLGLEAFF
TRBV7-6	TRBJ1-6	CASSLGGQNNSPLHF
TRBV30	TRBJ2-5	CAWSGRGGETQYF
TRBV6-4	TRBJ2-3	CASSDSATDTQYF
TRBV19	TRBJ2-7	CASSIAMGTSGDYEQYF
TRBV5-1	TRBJ2-2	CASSSQGARIAGELFF
TRBV7-5	TRBJ1-2	CARSAAGVTAPNGYTF
TRBV2	TRBJ2-2	CASSAEGGTGELFF
TRBV19	TRBJ2-7	CATAPSRDSFYEQYF
TRBV19	TRBJ1-6	CASSATGGNSPLHF
TRBV27	TRBJ1-2	CASSLGGHYGYTF
TRBV5-1	TRBJ2-1	CASSLESGAGSNEQFF
TRBV7-2	TRBJ1-2	CASSLAGAGGSYGYTF
TRBV6-1	TRBJ2-1	CASRATGVFQQQFF
TRBV19	TRBJ2-7	CASSPIDRGNYEQYF
TRBV29-1	TRBJ2-3	CSVLEDTPSDF
TRBV7-2	TRBJ2-5	CASSGQLQETQYF
TRBV5-6	TRBJ2-7	CASSFGGQGASQIYEQYF
TRBV9	TRBJ1-1	CASSVKGQSPNTEAFF
TRBV11-2	TRBJ1-5	CASSIQGSQPQHF
TRBV18	TRBJ2-5	CASSRASGEETQYF
TRBV9	TRBJ2-3	CASSVVGSGGPTDTQYF
TRBV11-1	TRBJ1-1	CASRPRGGRSTEAFF
TRBV18	TRBJ1-2	CASSPPGQGSYGYTF
TRBV5-1	TRBJ1-3	CASSSLRGSGNTIYF
TRBV5-1	TRBJ1-2	CASSFSGQAYGYTF
TRBV18	TRBJ1-6	CASSPTASYNSPLHF
TRBV5-1	TRBJ1-5	CASSLVGSGQEPQHF
TRBV9	TRBJ1-2	CASSTSPGHPTF
TRBV25-1	TRBJ2-3	CASRRAGGTDTQYF
TRBV18	TRBJ1-5	CASSGQGRGNQPQHF
TRBV6-1	TRBJ2-1	CASSTEWYYNEQFF
TRBV18	TRBJ2-5	CASSPVASGGAFRETQYF
TRBV11-2	TRBJ2-7	CASSIGQGYEQYF
TRBV19	TRBJ2-6	CASRSPAWDSILSGANVLTF
TRBV6-6	TRBJ1-5	CASSYGSDNQPQHF
TRBV5-1	TRBJ2-5	CASSLYGGGKETQYF
TRBV29-1	TRBJ2-3	CSGRQGTTDTQYF
TRBV14	TRBJ2-2	CASSQGWGGQAITGELFF
TRBV18	TRBJ2-3	CASSPPGGGERTQYF
TRBV10-3	TRBJ1-1	CAIRDEGFLFGEAFF
TRBV12-5	TRBJ2-2	CASGPGTGSTGELFF
TRBV9	TRBJ2-5	CASSGYNRDLETQYF
TRBV7-6	TRBJ2-7	CASSLSQGGYPYEQYF